This T cell receptor beta chain was captured in a study of T cell responses to AZD1222 COVID-19 vaccine. A remark on this clone: What it binds is not known.

Using immunoSEQ multiplex PCR, the repertoire was profiled, and TCRdb retains in-frame clones only, with some absent. The data contain about 97,000 clones, more than 75% of them seen just once; the ten biggest clones take up about 17%. The study's findings and limits: Spike-specific TCR breadth rose after two AZD1222 doses, and depth rose as well.

The CDR3 extends over 13 amino acids. The germline V and J ends were trimmed by 4 bases and 4 bases, with 11 bases remaining between them. Germline V gene lookup returns CDR1 SNHLY and CDR2 FYNNEI. This chain joins TRBV2 and TRBJ2-7; D is ambiguous. Material: peripheral blood, obtained on day 0 of AZD1222 vaccination. This clonotype was sampled from an adult in good health. The CDR3 reads CASSVQVFYEQYF. The CDR3 nucleotides are TGTGCCAGCAGTGTGCAGGTTTTTTACGAGCAGTACTTC.